This T cell receptor (beta chain) appears in the sequencing data of a study of T-cell reconstitution after alpha-beta-depleted transplantation in children. Unique molecular identifiers were incorporated when the TCRbeta library was constructed. TCRdb processed the PCR reads anew with MiXCR; each CDR3 protein has one entry. The data show some 390,000 distinct CDR3 sequences, with roughly 20% seen just once and 3.5% to 4% held by the top ten. V lost 3 bases, J lost 2 bases, and 8 bases stayed unmatched. Per germline, CDR1 KGHDR and CDR2 SFDVKD. CDR3 length equals 18 residues. This clonotype was counted a few times.

The sequence derives from a human donor who donated a stem cell graft to a child with acute myeloid leukemia. The rearrangement links TRBV24-1 to TRBJ2-1; 11 bases agree with TRBD2. This material consisted of PBMCs from the stem cell graft donor, taken from the stem cell graft. The CDR3 here is CATSDPAFSGRAYNEQFF. CDR3 nucleotides: TGTGCCACCAGTGATCCAGCCTTTAGCGGGAGGGCCTACAATGAGCAGTTCTTC.